This record looks at one T cell receptor beta chain sequence and its context. At the DNA level, this CDR3 is encoded by other sequences in the same sample as well. This CDR3 comprises 14 residues. V lost 3 bases, J lost 6 bases, and 14 bases lay in between. The germline gives CDR1 MDHEN, CDR2 SYDVKM. The entry originates in a study of cytomegalovirus exposure and HLA in healthy donors. Vbeta (60) and Jbeta (13) primers were used in the PCR. Sequencing used immunoSEQ multiplex PCR; TCRdb keeps in-frame clones, though not all of them. The sample comprises fewer than 250,000 clones, just under 75% of which are singletons, and about 3% rests with the top ten.

This receptor was taken from a woman aged 25 to 39 in good health and CMV-seropositive. Specimen: PBMCs. The chain is built from TRBV28 and TRBJ1-1; D is perhaps TRBD1 (6 bases). In DNA, the CDR3 is TGTGCCAGCAGTTTTGTAGGGGGAAGGCCTGAAGCTTTCTTT. This gives the protein CASSFVGGRPEAFF.